Sequencing of this T cell receptor beta chain was carried out in a study of T cell changes during pregnancy in multiple sclerosis. Measured with immunoSEQ multiplex PCR; TCRdb has only the in-frame clones, and not every one. The sample has roughly 100,000 clones, 90% seen once. Trimming pared 1 base from V and 5 bases from J, leaving 9 bases between. Germline lookup yields CDR1 MDHEN and CDR2 SYDVKM. The CDR3 contains 14 residues. The chain couples TRBV28 to TRBJ1-5; D might be TRBD1 (6 bases). The clonotype was recovered from a female donor in good health, enrolled as a control in a pregnancy study. Sequenced here: peripheral blood, sampled in the second trimester of pregnancy. The CDR3 reads CASSLSAGDQPQHF. Written as DNA, the CDR3 is TGTGCCAGCAGTTTATCTGCAGGGGATCAGCCCCAGCATTTT. Looking up the rest from reference TRBV28 and TRBJ1-5 gives the full variable domain: DVKVTQSSRYLVKRTGEKVFLECVQDMDHENMFWYRQDPGLGLRLIYFSYDVKMKEKGDIPEGYSVSREKKERFSLILESASTNQTSMYLCASSLSAGDQPQHFGDGTRLSIL.